This TCR beta chain derives from a study of blood T cells in healthy people across ages. This clonotype was seen a handful of times. Its cognate antigen is unknown. Around 10 milliliters of peripheral blood were drawn from each donor. Primers used in a second PCR of roughly 6 to 12 cycles were a sample-barcoded 5' primer and a J-beta primer mix. Tagging of each cDNA molecule was performed by a template-switch adaptor with 12 random nucleotides. TCRdb reanalysed the 5' RACE reads using MiXCR and keeps one entry per CDR3 protein. The sample includes around 780,000 distinct CDR3 sequences, more than 50% of them seen just once. Findings of the study overall: Total diversity from one million sequenced T cells was likely underestimated. Since the PBMCs were unsorted, naive and antigen-experienced cells could not be conclusively compared.

This CDR3 is 12 amino acids long. V lost 5 bases to trimming and J lost 10 bases, with 14 bases between them. The chain is built from TRBV12-3 or TRBV12-4 and TRBJ1-1; possibly TRBD1 for D (5 bases). This sequence originates from a man aged 40-50 years in good health. Sequencing used blood. The CDR3 loop reads CASSPAGRGAFF. In nucleotides, the CDR3 is TGTGCCAGCAGTCCAGCAGGGAGGGGAGCTTTCTTT.